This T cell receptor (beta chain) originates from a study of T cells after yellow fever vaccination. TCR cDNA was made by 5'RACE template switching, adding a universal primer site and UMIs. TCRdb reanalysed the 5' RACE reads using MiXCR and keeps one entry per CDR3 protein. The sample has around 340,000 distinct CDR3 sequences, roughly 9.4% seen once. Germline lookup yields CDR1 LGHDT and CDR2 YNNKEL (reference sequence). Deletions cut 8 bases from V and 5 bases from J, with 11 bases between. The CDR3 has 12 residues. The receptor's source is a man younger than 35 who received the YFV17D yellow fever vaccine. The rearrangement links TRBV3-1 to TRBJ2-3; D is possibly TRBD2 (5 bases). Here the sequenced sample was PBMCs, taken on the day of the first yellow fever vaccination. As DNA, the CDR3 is TGTGCCAGCGCCGGGAACGGAGATACGCAGTATTTT. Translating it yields CASAGNGDTQYF.